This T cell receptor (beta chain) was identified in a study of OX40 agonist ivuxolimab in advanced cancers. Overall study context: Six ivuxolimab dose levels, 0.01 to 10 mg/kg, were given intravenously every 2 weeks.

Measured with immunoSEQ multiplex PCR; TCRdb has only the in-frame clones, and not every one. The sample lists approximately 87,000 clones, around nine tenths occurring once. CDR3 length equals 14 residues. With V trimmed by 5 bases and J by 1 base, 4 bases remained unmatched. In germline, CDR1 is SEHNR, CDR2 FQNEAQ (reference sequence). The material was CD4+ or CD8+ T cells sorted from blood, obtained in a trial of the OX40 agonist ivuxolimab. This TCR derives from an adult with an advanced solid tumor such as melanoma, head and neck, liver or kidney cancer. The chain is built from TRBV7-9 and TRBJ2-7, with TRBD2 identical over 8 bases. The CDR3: CASSRGGLSYEQYF. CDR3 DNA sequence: TGTGCCAGCAGCCGGGGGGGACTGTCCTACGAGCAGTACTTC. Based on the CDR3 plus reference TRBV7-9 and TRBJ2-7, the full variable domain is DTGVSQNPRHKITKRGQNVTFRCDPISEHNRLYWYRQTLGQGPEFLTYFQNEAQLEKSRLLSDRFSAERPKGSFSTLEIQRTEQGDSAMYLCASSRGGLSYEQYFGPGTRLTVT.